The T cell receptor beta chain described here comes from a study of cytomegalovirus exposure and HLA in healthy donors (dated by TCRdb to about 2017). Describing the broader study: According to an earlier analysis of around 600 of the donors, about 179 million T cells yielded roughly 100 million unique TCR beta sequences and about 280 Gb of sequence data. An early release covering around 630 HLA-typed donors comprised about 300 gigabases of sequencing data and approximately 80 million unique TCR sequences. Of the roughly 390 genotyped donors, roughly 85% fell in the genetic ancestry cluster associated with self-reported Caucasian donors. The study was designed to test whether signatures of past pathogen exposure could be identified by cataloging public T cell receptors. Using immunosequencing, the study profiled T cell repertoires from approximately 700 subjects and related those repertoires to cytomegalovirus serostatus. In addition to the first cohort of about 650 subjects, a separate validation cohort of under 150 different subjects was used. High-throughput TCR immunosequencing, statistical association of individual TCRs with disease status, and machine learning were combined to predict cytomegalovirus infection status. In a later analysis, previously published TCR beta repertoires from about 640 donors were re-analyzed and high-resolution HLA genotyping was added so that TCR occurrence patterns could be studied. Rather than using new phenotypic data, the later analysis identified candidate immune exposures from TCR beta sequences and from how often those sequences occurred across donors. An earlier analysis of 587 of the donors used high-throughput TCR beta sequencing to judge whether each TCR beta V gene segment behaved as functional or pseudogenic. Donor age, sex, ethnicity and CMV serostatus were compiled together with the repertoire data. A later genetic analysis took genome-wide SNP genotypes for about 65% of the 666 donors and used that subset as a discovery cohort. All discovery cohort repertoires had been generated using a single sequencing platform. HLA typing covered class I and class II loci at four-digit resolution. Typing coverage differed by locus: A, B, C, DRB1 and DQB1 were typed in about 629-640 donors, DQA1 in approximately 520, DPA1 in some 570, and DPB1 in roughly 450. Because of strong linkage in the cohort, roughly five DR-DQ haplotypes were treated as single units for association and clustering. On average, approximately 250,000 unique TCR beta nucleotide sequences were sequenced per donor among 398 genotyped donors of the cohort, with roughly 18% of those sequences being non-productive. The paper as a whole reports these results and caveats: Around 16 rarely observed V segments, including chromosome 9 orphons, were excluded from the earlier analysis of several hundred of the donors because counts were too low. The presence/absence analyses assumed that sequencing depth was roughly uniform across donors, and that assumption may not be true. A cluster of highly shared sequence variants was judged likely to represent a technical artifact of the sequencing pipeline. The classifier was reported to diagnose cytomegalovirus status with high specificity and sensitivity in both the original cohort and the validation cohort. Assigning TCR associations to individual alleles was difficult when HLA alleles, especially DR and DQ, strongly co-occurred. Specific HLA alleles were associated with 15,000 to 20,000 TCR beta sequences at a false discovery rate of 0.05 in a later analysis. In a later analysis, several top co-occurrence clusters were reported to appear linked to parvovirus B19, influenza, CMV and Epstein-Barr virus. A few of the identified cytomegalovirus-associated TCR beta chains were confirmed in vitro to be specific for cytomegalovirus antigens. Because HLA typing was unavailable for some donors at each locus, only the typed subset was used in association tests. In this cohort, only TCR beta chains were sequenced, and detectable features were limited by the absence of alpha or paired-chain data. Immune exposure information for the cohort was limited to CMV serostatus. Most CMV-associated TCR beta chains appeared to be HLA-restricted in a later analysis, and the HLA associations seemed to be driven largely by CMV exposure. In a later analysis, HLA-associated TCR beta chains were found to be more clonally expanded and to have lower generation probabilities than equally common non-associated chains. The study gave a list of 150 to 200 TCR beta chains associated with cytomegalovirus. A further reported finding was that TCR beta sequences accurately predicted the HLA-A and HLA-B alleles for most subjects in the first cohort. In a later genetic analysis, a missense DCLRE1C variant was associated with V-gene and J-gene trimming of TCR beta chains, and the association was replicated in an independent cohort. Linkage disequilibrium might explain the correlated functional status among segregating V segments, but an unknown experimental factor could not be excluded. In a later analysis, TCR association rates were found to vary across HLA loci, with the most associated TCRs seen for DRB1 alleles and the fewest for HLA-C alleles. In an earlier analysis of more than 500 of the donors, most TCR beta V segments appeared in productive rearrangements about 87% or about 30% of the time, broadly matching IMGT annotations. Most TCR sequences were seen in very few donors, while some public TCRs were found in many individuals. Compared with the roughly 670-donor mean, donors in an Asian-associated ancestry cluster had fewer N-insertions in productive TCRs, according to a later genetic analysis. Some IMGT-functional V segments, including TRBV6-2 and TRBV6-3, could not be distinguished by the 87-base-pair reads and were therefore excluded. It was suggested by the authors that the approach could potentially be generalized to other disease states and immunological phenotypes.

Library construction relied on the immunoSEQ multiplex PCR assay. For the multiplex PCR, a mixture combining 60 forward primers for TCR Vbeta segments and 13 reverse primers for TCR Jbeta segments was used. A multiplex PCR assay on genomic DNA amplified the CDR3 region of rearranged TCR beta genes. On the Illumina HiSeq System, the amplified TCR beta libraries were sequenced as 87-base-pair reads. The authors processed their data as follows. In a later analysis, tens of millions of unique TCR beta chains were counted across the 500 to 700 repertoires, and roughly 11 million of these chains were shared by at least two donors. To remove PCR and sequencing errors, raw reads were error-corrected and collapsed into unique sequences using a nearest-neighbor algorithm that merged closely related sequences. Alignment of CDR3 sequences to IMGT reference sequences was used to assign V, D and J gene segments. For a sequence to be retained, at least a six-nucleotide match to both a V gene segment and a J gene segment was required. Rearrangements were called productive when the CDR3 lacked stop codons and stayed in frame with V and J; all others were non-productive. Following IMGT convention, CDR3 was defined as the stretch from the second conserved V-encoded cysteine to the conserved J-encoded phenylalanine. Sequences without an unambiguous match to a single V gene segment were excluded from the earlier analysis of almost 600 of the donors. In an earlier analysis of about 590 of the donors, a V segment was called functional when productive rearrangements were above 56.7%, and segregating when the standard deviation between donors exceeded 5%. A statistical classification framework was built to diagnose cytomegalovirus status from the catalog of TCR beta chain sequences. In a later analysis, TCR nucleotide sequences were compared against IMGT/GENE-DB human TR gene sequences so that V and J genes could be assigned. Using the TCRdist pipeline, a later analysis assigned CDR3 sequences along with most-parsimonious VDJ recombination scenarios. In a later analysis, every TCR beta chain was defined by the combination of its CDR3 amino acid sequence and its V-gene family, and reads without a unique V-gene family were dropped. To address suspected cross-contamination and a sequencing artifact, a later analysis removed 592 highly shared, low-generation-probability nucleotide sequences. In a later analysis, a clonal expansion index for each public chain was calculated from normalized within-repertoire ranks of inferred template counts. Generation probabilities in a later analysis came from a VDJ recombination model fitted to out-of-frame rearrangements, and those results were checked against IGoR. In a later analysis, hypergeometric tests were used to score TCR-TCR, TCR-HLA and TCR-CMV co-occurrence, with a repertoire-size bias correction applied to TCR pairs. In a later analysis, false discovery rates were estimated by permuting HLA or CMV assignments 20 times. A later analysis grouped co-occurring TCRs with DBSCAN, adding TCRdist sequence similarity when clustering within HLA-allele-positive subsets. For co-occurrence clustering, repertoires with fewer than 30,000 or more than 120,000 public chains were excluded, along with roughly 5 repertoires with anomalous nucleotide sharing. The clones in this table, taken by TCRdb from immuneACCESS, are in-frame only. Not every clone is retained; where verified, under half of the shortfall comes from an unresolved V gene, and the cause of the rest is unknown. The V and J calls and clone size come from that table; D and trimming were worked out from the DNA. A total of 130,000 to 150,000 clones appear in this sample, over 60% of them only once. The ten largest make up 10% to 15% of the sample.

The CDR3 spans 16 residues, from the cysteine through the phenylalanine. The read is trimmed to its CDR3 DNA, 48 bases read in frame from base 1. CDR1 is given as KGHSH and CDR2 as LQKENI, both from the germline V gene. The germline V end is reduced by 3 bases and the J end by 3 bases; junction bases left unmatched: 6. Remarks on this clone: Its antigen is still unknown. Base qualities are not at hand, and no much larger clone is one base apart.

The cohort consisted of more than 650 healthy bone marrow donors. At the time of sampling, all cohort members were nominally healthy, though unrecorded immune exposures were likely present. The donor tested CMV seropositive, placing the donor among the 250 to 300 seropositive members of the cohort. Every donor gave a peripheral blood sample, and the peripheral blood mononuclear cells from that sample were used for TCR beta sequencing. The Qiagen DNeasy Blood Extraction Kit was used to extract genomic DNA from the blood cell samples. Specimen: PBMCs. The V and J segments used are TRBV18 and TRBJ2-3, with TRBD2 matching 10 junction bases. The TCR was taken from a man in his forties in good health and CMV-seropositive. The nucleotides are TGTGCCAGCTCACCCCCGACACTAGCGGGAACAGATACGCAGTATTTT. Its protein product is CASSPPTLAGTDTQYF. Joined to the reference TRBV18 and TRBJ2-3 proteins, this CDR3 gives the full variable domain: NAGVMQNPRHLVRRRGQEARLRCSPMKGHSHVYWYRQLPEEGLKFMVYLQKENIIDESGMPKERFSAEFPKEGPSILRIQQVVRGDSAAYFCASSPPTLAGTDTQYFGPGTRLTVL.